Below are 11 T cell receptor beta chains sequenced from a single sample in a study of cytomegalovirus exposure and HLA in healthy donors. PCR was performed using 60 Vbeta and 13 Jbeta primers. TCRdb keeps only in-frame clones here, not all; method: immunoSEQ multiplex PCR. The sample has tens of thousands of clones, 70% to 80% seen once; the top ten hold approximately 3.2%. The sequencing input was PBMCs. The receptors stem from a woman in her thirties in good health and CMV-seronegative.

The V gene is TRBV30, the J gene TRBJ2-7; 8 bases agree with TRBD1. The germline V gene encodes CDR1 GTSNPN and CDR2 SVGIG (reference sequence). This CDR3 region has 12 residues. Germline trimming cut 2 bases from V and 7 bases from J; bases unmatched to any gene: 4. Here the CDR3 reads CAWSRDRKEQYF. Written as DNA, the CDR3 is TGTGCCTGGAGTCGGGACAGGAAAGAGCAGTACTTC. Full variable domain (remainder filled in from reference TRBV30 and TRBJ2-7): SQTIHQWPATLVQPVGSPLSLECTVEGTSNPNLYWYRQAAGRGLQLLFYSVGIGQISSEVPQNLSASRPQDRQFILSSKKLLLSDSGFYLCAWSRDRKEQYFGPGTRLTVT.

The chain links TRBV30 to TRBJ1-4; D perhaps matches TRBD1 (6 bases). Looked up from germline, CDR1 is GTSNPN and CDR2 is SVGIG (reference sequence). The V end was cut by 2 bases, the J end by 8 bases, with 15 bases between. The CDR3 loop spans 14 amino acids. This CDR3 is CAWSKGRGREKLFF. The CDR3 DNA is TGTGCCTGGAGTAAGGGCAGGGGAAGGGAAAAACTGTTTTTT. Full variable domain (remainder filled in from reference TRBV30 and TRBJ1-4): SQTIHQWPATLVQPVGSPLSLECTVEGTSNPNLYWYRQAAGRGLQLLFYSVGIGQISSEVPQNLSASRPQDRQFILSSKKLLLSDSGFYLCAWSKGRGREKLFFGSGTQLSVL.

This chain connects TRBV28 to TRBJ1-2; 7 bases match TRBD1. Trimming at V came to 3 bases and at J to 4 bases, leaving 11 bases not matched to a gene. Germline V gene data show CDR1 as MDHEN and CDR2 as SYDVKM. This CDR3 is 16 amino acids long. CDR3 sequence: CASSLGAGGLIYGYTF. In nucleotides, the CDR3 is TGTGCCAGCAGTTTGGGGGCAGGGGGTTTGATCTATGGCTACACCTTC.

This CDR3 is CASSYGGTSGNTIYF. Written as DNA, the CDR3 is TGTGCCAGCAGTTACGGGGGGACCAGCGGAAACACCATATATTTT. This chain joins TRBV6-5 and TRBJ1-3; D may be TRBD1 (5 bases). Germline V gives CDR1 MNHEY, CDR2 SVGAGI. The V gene lost 2 bases and the J gene lost 4 bases, with 12 bases spanning the gap. The CDR3 sequence is 15 residues long.

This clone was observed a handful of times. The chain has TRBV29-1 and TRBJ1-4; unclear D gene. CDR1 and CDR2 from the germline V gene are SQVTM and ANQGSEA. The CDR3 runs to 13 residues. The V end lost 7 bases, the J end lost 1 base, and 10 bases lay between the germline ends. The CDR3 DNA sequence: TGCAGCGGAATAGAAAGAACTAATGAAAAACTGTTTTTT. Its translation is CSGIERTNEKLFF.

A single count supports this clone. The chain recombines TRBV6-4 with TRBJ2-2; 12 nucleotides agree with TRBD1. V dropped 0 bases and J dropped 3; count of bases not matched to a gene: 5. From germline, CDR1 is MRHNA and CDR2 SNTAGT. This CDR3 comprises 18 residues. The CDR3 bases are TGTGCCAGCAGTGACTCGGGACAGGGGGCACCACACACCGGGGAGCTGTTTTTT. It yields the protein CASSDSGQGAPHTGELFF.

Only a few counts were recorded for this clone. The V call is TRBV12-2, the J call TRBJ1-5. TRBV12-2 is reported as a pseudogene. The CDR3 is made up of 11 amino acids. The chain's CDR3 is CASRFGQPQHF. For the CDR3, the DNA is TGTGCAAGTCGCTTCGGTCAGCCCCAGCATTTT.

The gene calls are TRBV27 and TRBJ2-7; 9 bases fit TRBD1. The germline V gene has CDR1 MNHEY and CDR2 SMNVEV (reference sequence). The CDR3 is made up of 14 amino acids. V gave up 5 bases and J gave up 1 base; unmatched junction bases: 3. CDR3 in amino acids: CASSRTGASYEQYF. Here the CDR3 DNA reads TGTGCCAGCAGTAGGACAGGGGCTTCCTACGAGCAGTACTTC.

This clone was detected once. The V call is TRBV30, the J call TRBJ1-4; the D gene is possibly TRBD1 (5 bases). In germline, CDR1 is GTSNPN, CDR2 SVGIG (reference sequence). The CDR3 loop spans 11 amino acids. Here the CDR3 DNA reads TGTGCTAGGGGAACTAATGAAAAACTGTTTTTT. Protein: CARGTNEKLFF.

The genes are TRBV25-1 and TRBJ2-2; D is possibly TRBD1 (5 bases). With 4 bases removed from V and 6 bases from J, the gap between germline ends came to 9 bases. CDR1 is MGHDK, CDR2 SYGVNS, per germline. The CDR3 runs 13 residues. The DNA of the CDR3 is TGTGCCAGCAGTGGGGGCTTGGCCGGGGAGCTGTTTTTT. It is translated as CASSGGLAGELFF.

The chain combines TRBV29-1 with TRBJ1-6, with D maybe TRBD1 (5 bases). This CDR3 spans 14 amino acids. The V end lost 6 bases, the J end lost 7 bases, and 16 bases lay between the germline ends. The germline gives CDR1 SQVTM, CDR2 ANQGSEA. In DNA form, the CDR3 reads TGCAGCGTGAAGGCCAGGGAACGAAATTCACCCCTCCACTTT. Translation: CSVKARERNSPLHF.